These 4 T cell receptor beta chains came from one sample sequenced in a study of shared clonotypes between healthy human individuals. Assay used: immunoSEQ multiplex PCR; TCRdb lists only in-frame clones, some missing. The sample includes roughly 2 million clones, 95% of them seen just once. The sample taken for sequencing was naive CD4+ T cells sorted from blood. The subset denotes: CD45RA+ positively selected. These receptors originate from a man younger than 35 in good health.

The rearrangement joins TRBV2 to TRBJ2-3; D gene uncertain. The CDR3 has 12 residues. Deletions cut 6 bases from V and 2 bases from J, with 6 bases between. Germline CDR1 reads SNHLY; CDR2 reads FYNNEI. DNA for the CDR3: TGTGCCAGCAGGGGTAACACAGATACGCAGTATTTT. It translates to CASRGNTDTQYF.

J is TRBJ2-3 and V is TRBV6-1; TRBD2 aligns across 9 bases. CDR3 size: 16 residues. The trim removed 0 bases at V and 6 bases at J, leaving 7 bases unmatched. Germline lookup yields CDR1 MNHNS and CDR2 SASEGT. Written as DNA, the CDR3 is TGTGCCAGCAGTGAAGCTCCGGCGGGAGGGCCGGATACGCAGTATTTT. The encoded protein is CASSEAPAGGPDTQYF.

The rearrangement links TRBV7-2 to TRBJ1-1, with D hard to call. This CDR3 has 13 amino acids. Germline CDR1 reads SGHTA; CDR2 reads FQGNSA. Trimming left V 2 bases short and J 0 bases short, with 4 bases between. CDR3 in amino acids: CASSLPVNTEAFF. As DNA, the CDR3 is TGTGCCAGCAGCTTACCGGTGAACACTGAAGCTTTCTTT.

With respect to this clone: The same CDR3 can be traced to other DNA sequences in this sample. V and J are TRBV9 and TRBJ2-3; D is unclear. The CDR3 is 14 residues long. The germline gives CDR1 SGDLS, CDR2 YYNGEE. Trimming left V 0 bases short and J 2 bases short, with 7 bases between. The CDR3 DNA sequence: TGTGCCAGCAGCGTAGGCCAGAACACAGATACGCAGTATTTT. Its protein is CASSVGQNTDTQYF.